Listed below are T cell receptor beta chains from one sample, sequenced in a study of technical replicates of blood from several donors. The protocol was immunoSEQ multiplex PCR, while the TCRdb copy is restricted to in-frame clones and leaves out a portion. There are tens of thousands of clones in the sample; approximately 95% occur only once, and approximately 0.26% lies in the top ten. The sample was T cells isolated from PBMCs. These receptors were obtained from a human donor in good health. Each CDR3 is given with its conserved first and last residue. A D gene is named only where the DNA matches it firmly. Size tells how often a clone was seen (once, few, many) or the class of an expanded clone, and some rows leave it out.

V	size	D	J	CDR3	DNA
TRBV19	-	-	TRBJ2-7	CASSIRGSSYEQYF	TGTGCCAGTAGTATCAGGGGTTCCTCCTACGAGCAGTACTTC
TRBV6-5	-	TRBD1	TRBJ1-4	CASSWGQGSEKLFF	TGTGCCAGCAGCTGGGGACAGGGCAGTGAAAAACTGTTTTTT
TRBV7-9	-	-	TRBJ1-1	CASSLPGSAEAFF	TGTGCCAGCAGCCTCCCGGGGAGCGCTGAAGCTTTCTTT
TRBV19	-	-	TRBJ2-3	CASSMSRVTTDTQYF	TGTGCCAGTAGTATGTCCCGGGTCACTACAGATACGCAGTATTTT
TRBV7-9	few	-	TRBJ1-1	CASSLFRELNTEAFF	TGTGCCAGCAGCTTATTTCGGGAGTTGAACACTGAAGCTTTCTTT
TRBV28	once	-	TRBJ1-3	CASSLRLGGSGNTIYF	TGTGCCAGCAGCCTCCGGCTAGGGGGCTCTGGAAACACCATATATTTT
TRBV7-6	-	TRBD1	TRBJ2-2	CASSHRDRSLSNTGELFF	TGTGCCAGCAGCCATAGGGACAGGAGTCTTTCTAACACCGGGGAGCTGTTTTTT
TRBV18	-	-	TRBJ2-3	CASSPPLGASTDTQYF	TGTGCCAGCTCACCACCGCTGGGAGCTAGCACAGATACGCAGTATTTT
TRBV5-1	-	TRBD2	TRBJ2-5	CASSLGSGLGQETQYF	TGCGCCAGCAGCCTAGGTTCCGGACTAGGCCAAGAGACCCAGTACTTC
TRBV6-5	few	TRBD2	TRBJ2-1	CASTRPGTNYNEQFF	TGTGCCAGCACGCGCCCCGGGACTAACTACAATGAGCAGTTCTTC
TRBV27	-	TRBD2	TRBJ2-1	CASYRGGNYNEQFF	TGTGCCTCCTACCGGGGGGGGAACTACAATGAGCAGTTCTTC
TRBV6-5	-	TRBD1	TRBJ2-1	CASSYSTGGLAEQFF	TGTGCCAGCAGTTACTCGACAGGGGGCTTAGCGGAGCAGTTCTTC
TRBV6-1	-	TRBD1	TRBJ2-2	CASSRDRVATGELFF	TGTGCCAGCAGCCGGGACAGGGTCGCAACCGGGGAGCTGTTTTTT
TRBV25-1	-	-	TRBJ2-1	CAQKPYAGVEQFF	TGTGCCCAAAAACCTTATGCAGGGGTTGAGCAGTTCTTC
TRBV18	-	TRBD1	TRBJ2-7	CASSPPSWTGGAYEQYF	TGTGCCAGCTCACCACCGTCATGGACAGGGGGCGCCTACGAGCAGTACTTC
TRBV30	once	-	TRBJ2-5	CAWSVQLGGAGLETQYF	TGTGCCTGGAGTGTACAGCTAGGGGGGGCGGGTTTAGAGACCCAGTACTTC
TRBV5-1	-	TRBD2	TRBJ2-1	CASSLGGTSGTLGAYNEQFF	TGCGCCAGCAGCTTGGGCGGGACTAGCGGGACTCTAGGTGCCTACAATGAGCAGTTCTTC
TRBV4-1	-	-	TRBJ1-2	CASSQAGSYYGYTF	TGCGCCAGCAGCCAAGCTGGGAGTTACTATGGCTACACCTTC
TRBV2	-	-	TRBJ1-1	CASSESGPEAFF	TGTGCCAGCAGTGAATCGGGTCCTGAAGCTTTCTTT
TRBV7-6	-	-	TRBJ2-7	CASSPLGGPYEQYF	TGTGCCAGCAGCCCGTTGGGGGGGCCCTACGAGCAGTACTTC
TRBV7-9	-	-	TRBJ1-6	CASSPLQRGSSYNSPLHF	TGTGCCAGCAGCCCACTCCAAAGGGGCAGCTCCTATAATTCACCCCTCCACTTT
TRBV27	-	-	TRBJ2-4	CASSLSAFIPGHRDIQYF	TGTGCCAGCAGTTTATCAGCTTTCATTCCGGGACACCGGGACATTCAGTACTTC
TRBV6-1	once	-	TRBJ2-7	CASSGGLGQGTYEQYF	TGTGCCAGCAGTGGCGGACTCGGGCAGGGGACCTACGAGCAGTACTTC
TRBV12-5	-	TRBD2	TRBJ2-1	CASSRAGLSYNEQFF	TGTGCTAGTTCCCGAGCGGGGTTAAGCTACAATGAGCAGTTCTTC
TRBV14	-	TRBD1	TRBJ2-7	CASSPKIGTVIYEQYF	TGTGCCAGCAGCCCCAAGATCGGGACAGTCATCTACGAGCAGTACTTC
TRBV6-1	-	-	TRBJ2-3	CASTLYTQYF	TGTGCCAGCACCCTATATACGCAGTATTTT
TRBV15	-	TRBD1	TRBJ1-1	CATSRGQGTLNTEAFF	TGTGCCACCAGCAGAGGACAGGGGACATTGAACACTGAAGCTTTCTTT
TRBV30	-	-	TRBJ1-2	CAWSVGQLYGYTF	TGTGCCTGGAGTGTAGGACAGCTCTATGGCTACACCTTC
TRBV7-2	-	-	TRBJ1-5	CASSLGMAGDSPQHF	TGTGCCAGCAGCTTAGGTATGGCAGGGGATTCGCCCCAGCATTTT
TRBV28	-	-	TRBJ1-1	CASSPGYEAFF	TGTGCCAGCAGCCCGGGGTATGAAGCTTTCTTT
TRBV5-1	-	-	TRBJ2-3	CASSGGELTDTQYF	TGCGCCAGCAGCGGAGGGGAGTTGACAGATACGCAGTATTTT
TRBV2	-	-	TRBJ1-4	CVSRTENEKLFF	TGTGTCAGCAGGACGGAGAATGAAAAACTGTTTTTT
TRBV19	-	TRBD1	TRBJ2-1	CASSIGTGNNEQFF	TGTGCCAGTAGTATTGGGACAGGTAACAATGAGCAGTTCTTC
TRBV5-1	-	-	TRBJ1-6	CASSVQTEPLHF	TGCGCCAGCAGCGTCCAAACAGAACCCCTCCACTTT
TRBV6-5	-	-	TRBJ1-4	CASSYSPFNEKLFF	TGTGCCAGCAGTTACTCCCCATTTAATGAAAAACTGTTTTTT
TRBV10-3	-	-	TRBJ1-4	CAISEFQGRGNEKLFF	TGTGCCATCAGTGAGTTCCAGGGTAGGGGTAATGAAAAACTGTTTTTT
TRBV27	-	TRBD1	TRBJ1-2	CASSAPPGQGVYGYTF	TGTGCCAGCAGTGCACCTCCGGGACAGGGTGTGTACGGCTACACCTTC
TRBV5-8	-	-	TRBJ2-7	CASSQPLAREQYF	TGTGCCAGCAGCCAGCCCCTAGCCAGGGAGCAGTACTTC
TRBV2	-	TRBD1	TRBJ1-2	CANYPVTGSYGYTF	TGTGCCAACTACCCCGTGACAGGGTCCTATGGCTACACCTTC
TRBV18	-	TRBD2	TRBJ2-2	CASSPPGLAGASTGELFF	TGTGCCAGCTCACCTCCGGGACTAGCGGGGGCTTCCACCGGGGAGCTGTTTTTT
TRBV6-1	-	TRBD1	TRBJ2-7	CASSTWTGQAYEQYF	TGTGCCAGCAGTACCTGGACAGGCCAGGCCTACGAGCAGTACTTC